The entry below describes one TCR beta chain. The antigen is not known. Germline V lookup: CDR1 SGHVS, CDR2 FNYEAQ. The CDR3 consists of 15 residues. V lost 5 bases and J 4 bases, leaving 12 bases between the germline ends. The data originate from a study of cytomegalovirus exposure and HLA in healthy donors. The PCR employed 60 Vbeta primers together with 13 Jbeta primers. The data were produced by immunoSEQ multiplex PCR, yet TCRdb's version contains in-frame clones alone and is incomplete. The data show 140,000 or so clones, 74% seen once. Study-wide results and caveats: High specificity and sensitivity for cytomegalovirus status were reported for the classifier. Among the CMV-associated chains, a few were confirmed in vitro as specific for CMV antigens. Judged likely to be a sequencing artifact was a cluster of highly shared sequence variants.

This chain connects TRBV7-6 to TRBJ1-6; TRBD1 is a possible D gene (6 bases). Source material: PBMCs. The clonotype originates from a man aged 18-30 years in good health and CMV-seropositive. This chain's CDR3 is CASSKKGGYNSPLHF. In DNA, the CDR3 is TGTGCCAGCAGCAAAAAGGGGGGGTATAATTCACCCCTCCACTTT.